This TCR beta chain comes out of a study of vaccination and CD4 T cells after COVID-19. Study-wide background: Every participant had a vaccine, which was either BNT162b2 or mRNA-1273, given in two doses.

The treatment here: roughly nine-day PBMC culture with coronavirus spike peptide pools or control peptides (ViraFEST assay). In the ViraFEST assay, peptide-pool expansion preceded TCR sequencing of expanded clonotypes. V lost 4 bases and J 3 bases, leaving 16 bases between the germline ends. The CDR3 consists of 14 residues. Germline V gene data show CDR1 as DFQATT and CDR2 as SNEGSKA (reference sequence). The study sequenced cultured CD4+ T cell DNA using the Oncomine TCR Beta short-read assay. In this case, cultured CD4+ T cells provided the extracted genomic DNA. TCRdb reprocessed the PCR reads with MiXCR, giving one entry per CDR3 protein. The sample contains around 19,000 distinct CDR3 sequences, roughly two fifths of which appear only once. Whole-study results and caveats: Only after vaccination were a median approximately 88% of convalescents' reactive clones seen.

This clonotype was seen a few times. Its specificity is not known. Sequenced sample: CD4+ T cells from blood, cultured in vitro. The chain uses TRBV20-1 and TRBJ2-7; the D gene is possibly TRBD2 (5 bases). The TCR originated in a human donor who had recovered from COVID-19. DNA of the CDR3: TGCAGTGCTAAGTCGGACTTGCCACTCTACGAGCAGTACTTC. Translation: CSAKSDLPLYEQYF.